Presented here are 29 T cell receptor beta chains from one specimen sequenced in a study of T cell responses to AZD1222 COVID-19 vaccine. Using immunoSEQ multiplex PCR, the repertoire was profiled, and TCRdb retains in-frame clones only, with some absent. Here the sample spans about 270,000 clones, 94% being singletons. The starting material was peripheral blood, obtained 28 days after the second AZD1222 dose. These receptors were collected from an adult who received the AZD1222 COVID-19 vaccine.

The chain uses TRBV3-1 (or the pseudogene TRBV3-2) and TRBJ1-4; D may be TRBD1 (5 bases). V lost 0 bases and J lost 7, with 18 bases in between. The CDR3 totals 17 residues. Germline CDR1 LGHDT, CDR2 YNNKEL (reference sequence). CDR3 protein: CASSQDSIGTSAEKLFF. The CDR3 region has the DNA TGTGCCAGCAGCCAAGATAGTATAGGGACCTCCGCTGAAAAACTGTTTTTT.

The chain has TRBV28 and TRBJ1-1; tentatively, D is TRBD1 (6 bases). V was cut by 2 bases and J by 3 bases, with 19 bases left in between. CDR3 length: 17 amino acids. Looked up from germline, CDR1 is MDHEN and CDR2 is SYDVKM. CDR3 DNA sequence: TGTGCCAGCAGTTTAGGGGGGGTAGGGGGTTGGTACACTGAAGCTTTCTTT. Amino acid sequence: CASSLGGVGGWYTEAFF.

This sequence joins TRBV28 and TRBJ2-5; possible D gene TRBD1, 7 bases. V was clipped by 1 base and J by 2 bases, with 14 bases between them. The CDR3 spans 16 residues. Germline V lookup: CDR1 MDHEN, CDR2 SYDVKM. CDR3 region: CASSLYRGRGQETQYF. The CDR3 DNA is TGTGCCAGCAGTTTATACAGGGGCCGGGGGCAAGAGACCCAGTACTTC.

The chain uses TRBV5-1 and TRBJ2-1, with 7 bases matching TRBD2. Germline V gives CDR1 SGHRS, CDR2 YFSETQ. V lost 0 bases, J lost 6 bases, and 12 bases stayed unmatched. CDR3 size: 17 residues. This CDR3 reads CASSLAGSSGSLNEQFF. The CDR3 DNA follows: TGCGCCAGCAGCTTGGCAGGGAGTAGCGGGTCTCTCAATGAGCAGTTCTTC.

This clone turned up a few times. The rearrangement uses TRBV15 and TRBJ1-6; D is perhaps TRBD1 (5 bases). CDR1 is LNHNV and CDR2 is YYDKDF in the germline V gene (reference sequence). Trimming shortened V by 9 bases and J by 9 bases, and 12 bases separated the two germline ends. The CDR3 has 12 residues. The CDR3 protein is CATAEGFSPLHF. The CDR3 nucleotides are TGTGCCACTGCCGAGGGGTTTTCACCCCTCCACTTT.

The chain combines TRBV28 with TRBJ1-4; maybe TRBD1 (6 bases). CDR1 and CDR2 from the germline V gene are MDHEN and SYDVKM. V was clipped by 6 bases and J by 8 bases, with 16 bases between them. The CDR3 is 14 amino acids. CDR3 bases: TGTGCCAGCAGCCAGGACAGTTTTAGGGAAAAACTGTTTTTT. Protein sequence: CASSQDSFREKLFF.

V is TRBV29-1 and J is TRBJ1-2; 8 nucleotides match TRBD1. The ends lost 0 bases at V and 7 bases at J; junction bases unmatched: 10. CDR1 is SQVTM and CDR2 is ANQGSEA in the germline V gene. This CDR3 has 15 residues. The DNA of the CDR3 is TGCAGCGTTGAAGAGTACAGGGGGGGTAAAGGTGGCTACACCTTC. It specifies CSVEEYRGGKGGYTF.

The chain is built from TRBV7-3 and TRBJ2-1; D uncertain. The CDR3 runs 12 residues. Germline CDR1 is SGHTA and CDR2 is FQGTGA. V gave up 4 bases and J gave up 12 bases, with 13 bases separating them. CDR3 in DNA: TGTGCCAGCAGCTCCACTCTGGGCCCGCAGTTCTTC. Protein sequence: CASSSTLGPQFF. The complete variable domain, with remaining parts taken from reference TRBV7-3 and TRBJ2-1, reads GAGVSQTPSNKVTEKGKYVELRCDPISGHTALYWYRQSLGQGPEFLIYFQGTGAADDSGLPNDRFFAVRPEGSVSTLKIQRTERGDSAVYLCASSSTLGPQFFGPGTRLTVL.

V and J are TRBV7-3 and TRBJ1-5, with 10 bases lining up with TRBD1. CDR1 and CDR2 (germline): SGHTA, FQGTGA. V shed 3 bases, J shed 2 bases, and the junction held 7 bases outside the gene matches. This CDR3 is built from 17 residues. The CDR3, as DNA: TGTGCCAGCAGCTTTAGACAGGGGGCCGGAGGCAATCAGCCCCAGCATTTT. Residues: CASSFRQGAGGNQPQHF.

V gene TRBV9 combines with J gene TRBJ1-6; 8 nucleotides align to TRBD1. Trimming removed 3 bases from V and 5 bases from J; junction bases left unmatched: 1. This CDR3 is built from 14 residues. Germline assignment: CDR1 SGDLS and CDR2 YYNGEE. The CDR3 region has the DNA TGTGCCAGCAGCGGGACAGGGAATAATTCACCCCTCCACTTT. It translates to CASSGTGNNSPLHF.

This rearrangement joins TRBV7-9 to TRBJ2-3; 7 bases align to TRBD2. CDR1 is SEHNR and CDR2 is FQNEAQ in the germline V gene (reference sequence). The CDR3 is made up of 13 amino acids. The V gene end was trimmed by 6 bases and the J gene end by 6 bases; junction bases not matched to a gene: 6. The CDR3, as DNA: TGTGCCAGCAGGCGGGGGAATTCGGATACGCAGTATTTT. Protein: CASRRGNSDTQYF.

This clone showed up just once. The chain couples TRBV7-4 to TRBJ2-7; D is perhaps TRBD2 (6 bases). Germline CDR1 and CDR2: SGHVT and SQSDAQ. V was cut by 4 bases and J by 2 bases, with 18 bases left in between. The CDR3 covers 16 residues. CDR3 in DNA: TGTGCCAGCAGCTCGGGTGAGGTAGCGGAGCCCTACGAGCAGTACTTC. It codes for CASSSGEVAEPYEQYF.

The chain uses TRBV19 and TRBJ2-2, with 7 nucleotides matching TRBD1. Trimming cost V 4 bases and J 2 bases; bases outside gene matches: 4. This CDR3 has 15 amino acids. The V gene's germline CDR1 is LNHDA and CDR2 SQIVND (reference sequence). The CDR3 DNA reads as TGTGCCAGTAGTAACAGGGGCGCAAACACCGGGGAGCTGTTTTTT. Amino acid sequence: CASSNRGANTGELFF. The variable domain in full, with the rest retrieved from reference TRBV19 and TRBJ2-2, is DGGITQSPKYLFRKEGQNVTLSCEQNLNHDAMYWYRQDPGQGLRLIYYSQIVNDFQKGDIAEGYSVSREKKESFPLTVTSAQKNPTAFYLCASSNRGANTGELFFGEGSRLTVL.

This chain connects TRBV14 to TRBJ2-3, with D hard to call. The CDR3 extends over 12 amino acids. Trimming removed 1 base from V and 4 bases from J, with 3 bases in between. Germline V CDR1 and CDR2: SGHDN, FVKESK. CDR3 region: CASSQAADTQYF. The DNA for the CDR3 is TGTGCCAGCAGCCAAGCAGCAGATACGCAGTATTTT.

In nucleotides, the CDR3 is TGTGCCAGCAGGCTCGGGGAGAACACTGAAGCTTTCTTT. As protein: CASRLGENTEAFF. V and J are TRBV5-6 and TRBJ1-1; D ambiguous. Germline assignment: CDR1 SGHDT and CDR2 YYEEEE. The V gene lost 5 bases and the J gene lost 1 base, with 9 bases spanning the gap. CDR3 length: 13 residues.

The chain combines TRBV30 with TRBJ2-5; D is unresolved. Germline CDR1 reads GTSNPN; CDR2 reads SVGIG (reference sequence). Trimming cost V 3 bases and J 5 bases, with 13 bases left between them. The CDR3 runs 13 residues. DNA of the CDR3: TGTGCCTGGAGCGTCGGATTGCGGGAGACCCAGTACTTC. It encodes CAWSVGLRETQYF.

V and J are TRBV14 and TRBJ2-3; 9 bases fit TRBD2. Per germline, CDR1 SGHDN and CDR2 FVKESK. This CDR3 has 17 amino acids. Trimming removed 4 bases from V and 4 bases from J; junction bases left unmatched: 12. The CDR3, as DNA: TGTGCCAGCAGCCGCCTCAGGCTAGCGGGGCGGGCAGATACGCAGTATTTT. It yields the protein CASSRLRLAGRADTQYF.

The chain carries TRBV28 and TRBJ2-1; 10 nucleotides line up with TRBD2. Germline CDR1 is MDHEN and CDR2 is SYDVKM. This CDR3 region has 15 residues. V was pared by 6 bases and J by 4 bases, with 6 bases of the junction left unmatched. The CDR3 sequence is CASSPTSGVYNEQFF. CDR3 in DNA: TGTGCCAGCAGCCCTACTAGCGGGGTTTACAATGAGCAGTTCTTC.

This sequence joins TRBV6-1 and TRBJ2-5; 7 bases map to TRBD2. Trimming cost V 2 bases and J 5 bases; bases outside gene matches: 8. The V gene's germline CDR1 is MNHNS and CDR2 SASEGT. CDR3 size: 15 residues. In nucleotides, the CDR3 is TGTGCCAGCAGTGAAACGGGACTACCCTGGGAGACCCAGTACTTC. This encodes CASSETGLPWETQYF.

This sequence joins TRBV28 and TRBJ2-3; the match to TRBD2 covers 7 bases. In germline, CDR1 is MDHEN, CDR2 SYDVKM. The CDR3 covers 16 residues. The J segment lost 0 bases and the V segment lost 6 bases, leaving 9 bases of the junction unmatched. The CDR3 is CASSPLGGTSTDTQYF. For the CDR3, the DNA is TGTGCCAGCAGCCCCTTGGGGGGGACTAGCACAGATACGCAGTATTTT.

This chain uses TRBV5-1 with TRBJ1-3; 7 bases align to TRBD1. Germline V gene data show CDR1 as SGHRS and CDR2 as YFSETQ. V was clipped by 0 bases and J by 4 bases; unmatched bases: 13. CDR3 size: 18 residues. CDR3 bases: TGCGCCAGCAGCTTGGGAGGGATCGCAGGGGGTACAGGAAACACCATATATTTT. Protein sequence: CASSLGGIAGGTGNTIYF.

This sequence joins TRBV6-5 and TRBJ2-7; 7 bases are shared with TRBD1. This CDR3 comprises 14 residues. In germline, CDR1 is MNHEY, CDR2 SVGAGI. J gave up 6 bases and V 0 bases, and 5 bases lay outside the gene matches. CDR3: CASSYSGQPGEQYF. Here the CDR3 DNA reads TGTGCCAGCAGTTACTCGGGACAGCCAGGCGAGCAGTACTTC.

This rearrangement joins TRBV30 to TRBJ2-4, with D perhaps being TRBD1 or TRBD2 (6 bases each). CDR3 length: 16 residues. Trimming cost V 4 bases and J 1 base, with 17 bases left between them. Germline V gene data show CDR1 as GTSNPN and CDR2 as SVGIG (reference sequence). CDR3 region: CAWKGGGNPAKNIQYF. The CDR3 bases are TGTGCCTGGAAAGGGGGAGGTAATCCGGCCAAAAACATTCAGTACTTC.

The chain uses TRBV6-5 and TRBJ1-5; D is unclear. Germline V CDR1 and CDR2: MNHEY, SVGAGI. This CDR3 is 15 amino acids long. Trimming took 9 bases from V and 6 from J, leaving 21 bases between them. The CDR3 sequence is CASPILRGEGQPQHF. The DNA of the CDR3 is TGTGCCAGTCCTATACTTCGGGGAGAAGGTCAGCCCCAGCATTTT.

The rearrangement links TRBV18 to TRBJ1-4, with 7 positions matching TRBD1. This CDR3 has 15 amino acids. Germline CDR1 is KGHSH and CDR2 is LQKENI. The J segment lost 2 bases and the V segment lost 6 bases, leaving 6 bases of the junction unmatched. CDR3 residues: CASSHRGFTNEKLFF. DNA for the CDR3: TGTGCCAGCTCGCACAGGGGATTCACTAATGAAAAACTGTTTTTT.

The chain couples TRBV15 to TRBJ2-1; D ambiguous. The CDR3 covers 13 residues. Germline V gene lookup returns CDR1 LNHNV and CDR2 YYDKDF (reference sequence). Trimming took 0 bases from V and 7 from J, leaving 7 bases between them. The CDR3 reads CATSRDKGNEQFF. In nucleotides, the CDR3 is TGTGCCACCAGCAGAGATAAAGGGAATGAGCAGTTCTTC. Full variable domain (rest looked up from reference TRBV15 and TRBJ2-1): DAMVIQNPRYQVTQFGKPVTLSCSQTLNHNVMYWYQQKSSQAPKLLFHYYDKDFNNEADTPDNFQSRRPNTSFCFLDIRSPGLGDTAMYLCATSRDKGNEQFFGPGTRLTVL.

The chain links TRBV3-1 (or the pseudogene TRBV3-2) to TRBJ2-3; D is ambiguous. The germline V and J ends were trimmed by 0 bases and 3 bases, with 7 bases remaining between them. This CDR3 is built from 14 residues. Germline loops: CDR1 LGHDT, CDR2 YNNKEL (reference sequence). The CDR3 DNA follows: TGTGCCAGCAGCCAAGATCGTTCGACAGATACGCAGTATTTT. This translates into CASSQDRSTDTQYF.

The chain joins TRBV27 to TRBJ1-2, with D possibly matching TRBD1 (6 bases). The CDR3 runs to 15 residues. Germline V gives CDR1 MNHEY, CDR2 SMNVEV (reference sequence). The V end lost 1 base, the J end lost 8 bases, and 17 bases lay between the germline ends. CDR3 DNA: TGTGCCAGCAGTTTATTTCCGGACAGCCCGGGCGGCTACACCTTC. Translation gives CASSLFPDSPGGYTF.

The chain links TRBV4-3 to TRBJ1-6; D not resolved. Between the trimmed V and J ends, which lost 4 bases and 0 bases, there was a span of 10 bases. The CDR3 contains 16 residues. From germline, CDR1 is LGHNA and CDR2 YSLEER. The CDR3 loop reads CASSPGLSSYNSPLHF. The CDR3 bases are TGCGCCAGCAGCCCAGGACTGAGCTCCTATAATTCACCCCTCCACTTT.